This T cell receptor beta chain was obtained from a study of blood T cells in healthy people across ages. Germline V lookup: CDR1 MGHRA, CDR2 YSYEKL. The CDR3 contains 17 residues. The V end was cut by 5 bases, the J end by 4 bases, with 21 bases between. This clonotype occurred a few times. Using a J-beta primer mix together with a sample-barcoded 5' primer, a second PCR was run for roughly 7 to 11 cycles. MiXCR, applied by TCRdb to the 5' RACE reads, yields one record per CDR3 protein. Among approximately 1.5 million distinct CDR3 sequences listed, about 35% were seen once. This clonotype was obtained from a woman between 25 and 40 years old in good health. The chain has TRBV4-1 and TRBJ1-3; tentative D call: TRBD1 (6 bases). The sample was blood. CDR3 nucleotides: TGCGCCAGCAGCTCAGCCGTTACAGGGAGGACCGGAAACACCATATATTTT. The encoded protein is CASSSAVTGRTGNTIYF.